These 20 T cell receptor beta chains originate from one sample sequenced in a study of CD8 T cells in ankylosing spondylitis. One entry per CDR3 protein, called by TCRdb with MiXCR from the 5' RACE reads. This sample yields 350,000 to 450,000 distinct CDR3 sequences, of which approximately 20% are seen a single time; 10% to 15% belongs to the top ten. What was sequenced was blood, either unsorted or a sorted T cell fraction (not recorded which). The receptors come from a male donor with ankylosing spondylitis or in good health (not recorded which).

This chain joins TRBV6-1 and TRBJ2-1, with 14 bases matching TRBD2. V shed 8 bases, J shed 7 bases, and the junction held 13 bases outside the gene matches. The V gene's germline CDR1 is MNHNS and CDR2 SASEGT. The CDR3 totals 17 residues. The DNA of the CDR3 is TGTGCCAGCTCTCCGACTAGCGGGGGGGAAGGGGGTAATGAGCAGTTCTTC. Encoded protein: CASSPTSGGEGGNEQFF.

This clonotype was seen a handful of times. The chain combines TRBV29-1 with TRBJ2-7, with TRBD1 matching 9 bases. The V gene's germline CDR1 is SQVTM and CDR2 ANQGSEA. V was pared by 2 bases and J by 4 bases, with 6 bases of the junction left unmatched. The CDR3 loop spans 14 amino acids. The CDR3 spells CSVETGGTGYEQYF. CDR3 in DNA: TGCAGCGTTGAAACTGGGGGGACAGGGTACGAGCAGTACTTC.

This clonotype was counted a few times. This chain joins TRBV29-1 and TRBJ2-1, with 13 bases matching TRBD2. The germline V gene has CDR1 SQVTM and CDR2 ANQGSEA. After removal of 6 bases from V and 6 bases from J, the junction contained 5 bases not matched to a gene. This CDR3 spans 14 amino acids. CDR3 bases: TGCAGCGTAGGGGGACTAGCGGGGAGCAATGAGCAGTTCTTC. Protein product: CSVGGLAGSNEQFF.

This clonotype showed up just a few times. The V gene is TRBV10-3, the J gene TRBJ2-3, with D perhaps matching TRBD1 (5 bases). CDR3 size: 15 residues. In germline, CDR1 is ENHRY, CDR2 SYGVKD. Trimming took off 7 bases at V and 3 bases at J, with 17 bases between the two ends. CDR3 loop: CAITADSIGTDTQYF. CDR3 nucleotide sequence: TGTGCCATCACCGCCGACAGTATCGGGACAGATACGCAGTATTTT.

The genes are TRBV10-2 and TRBJ2-1, with 7 bases identical to TRBD2. The V gene end was trimmed by 5 bases and the J gene end by 0 bases; junction bases not matched to a gene: 7. The CDR3 runs 16 residues. CDR1 and CDR2 (germline): WSHSY, SAAADI. CDR3 DNA sequence: TGCGCCAGCAGTCTTTCACTAGCGAACTCCTACAATGAGCAGTTCTTC. Protein sequence: CASSLSLANSYNEQFF.

This clonotype was observed a handful of times. This sequence joins TRBV20-1 and TRBJ2-3, with D uncertain. Germline V lookup: CDR1 DFQATT, CDR2 SNEGSKA (reference sequence). V lost 0 bases, J lost 9 bases, and 10 bases lay in between. The CDR3 sequence is 12 residues long. The CDR3 spells CSARETSDTQYF. CDR3 nucleotides: TGCAGTGCTAGAGAAACAAGCGACACGCAGTATTTT.

V is TRBV6-5 and J is TRBJ1-1; no clear D gene. Trimming pared 2 bases from V and 5 bases from J, leaving 9 bases between. The CDR3 runs 13 residues. Germline CDR1 and CDR2: MNHEY and SVGAGI. The CDR3 nucleotides read TGTGCCAGCAGTTACAACAGCAATACTGAAGCTTTCTTT. Translation: CASSYNSNTEAFF.

This sequence joins TRBV7-8 and TRBJ1-1; 9 nucleotides line up with TRBD1. CDR1 is SGHVS, CDR2 FQNEAQ, per germline. CDR3 length equals 19 residues. V gave up 7 bases and J gave up 0 bases; unmatched junction bases: 18. The CDR3 region is CASTHPWGTGTPMNTEAFF. In nucleotides, the CDR3 is TGTGCCAGCACCCATCCCTGGGGGACAGGGACACCTATGAACACTGAAGCTTTCTTT.

The sample holds a few counts of this clonotype. The V call is TRBV12-3 or TRBV12-4, the J call TRBJ2-1, with D perhaps matching TRBD2 (7 bases). The CDR3 consists of 15 residues. The ends were cut back, 0 bases at V and 6 bases at J, with 12 bases in the middle. This CDR3 reads CASSLAGGPGNEQFF. CDR3 in DNA: TGTGCCAGCAGTTTAGCGGGGGGGCCGGGCAATGAGCAGTTCTTC.

This clonotype was counted between two and nine times. V is TRBV4-1 and J is TRBJ2-5; 9 bases fit TRBD1. The germline gives CDR1 MGHRA, CDR2 YSYEKL. This CDR3 region has 14 residues. Trimming at V came to 4 bases and at J to 3 bases, leaving 3 bases not matched to a gene. The CDR3 DNA follows: TGCGCCAGCAGCCCGGGACAGGGAAAAGAGACCCAGTACTTC. This gives the protein CASSPGQGKETQYF.

This clonotype turned up a few times. The chain has TRBV24-1 and TRBJ2-7; 8 bases are shared with TRBD1. V was clipped by 1 base and J by 3 bases; unmatched bases: 10. CDR1 is KGHDR, CDR2 SFDVKD, per germline. This CDR3 has 17 residues. CDR3 coding DNA: TGTGCCACCAGTGATTTTAATCCCCGACAGGGGAACTACGAGCAGTACTTC. Its translation: CATSDFNPRQGNYEQYF.

This clonotype was counted only a few times. J is TRBJ2-7 and V is TRBV7-2, with a possible D match to TRBD1 (6 bases). V lost 6 bases and J 2 bases, leaving 17 bases between the germline ends. Looked up from germline, CDR1 is SGHTA and CDR2 is FQGNSA. The CDR3 contains 15 residues. The CDR3 DNA follows: TGTGCCAGCAGGTCGCCAGGGGCCCCCCCCTACGAGCAGTACTTC. This gives the protein CASRSPGAPPYEQYF.

This clonotype was recorded once. CDR3 loop: CASSRGPSGANVLTF. The CDR3 nucleotides are TGTGCCAGCAGCCGAGGCCCCTCTGGGGCCAACGTCCTGACTTTC. The chain recombines TRBV11-2 with TRBJ2-6; D gene ambiguous. The V end was cut by 5 bases, the J end by 0 bases, with 8 bases between. CDR3 length: 15 residues. CDR1 and CDR2 from the germline V gene are SGHAT and FQNNGV.

This clonotype was seen many times. The gene calls are TRBV20-1 and TRBJ1-2, with 8 bases identical to TRBD1. The CDR3 covers 15 residues. Germline assignment: CDR1 DFQATT and CDR2 SNEGSKA (reference sequence). Trimming cost V 3 bases and J 3 bases; bases outside gene matches: 9. Here the CDR3 DNA reads TGCAGTGCTAGGGGGAGACAGGGGCCAGACTATGGCTACACCTTC. This encodes CSARGRQGPDYGYTF.

In this sample, this clonotype turned up a few times. This chain links TRBV29-1 with TRBJ2-1, with 7 bases matching TRBD1. Per the germline V gene, CDR1 is SQVTM and CDR2 is ANQGSEA. The ends lost 3 bases at V and 9 bases at J; junction bases unmatched: 14. CDR3 size: 15 residues. Here the CDR3 reads CSVEDNRGLRAEQFF. The DNA of the CDR3 is TGCAGCGTTGAGGACAACAGGGGCCTAAGGGCTGAGCAGTTCTTC.

The gene calls are TRBV12-3 or TRBV12-4 and TRBJ2-6; D is possibly TRBD1 (6 bases). This CDR3 region has 17 residues. Trimming took 5 bases from V and 0 from J, leaving 14 bases between them. The DNA of the CDR3 is TGTGCCAGCAGTACACGGGACAAGGTCTCTGGGGCCAACGTCCTGACTTTC. Its translation is CASSTRDKVSGANVLTF.

The chain recombines TRBV27 with TRBJ2-4, with D unresolved. V was clipped by 7 bases and J by 0 bases, with 4 bases between them. The CDR3 is 12 amino acids. Germline-derived CDR1 and CDR2 are MNHEY and SMNVEV (reference sequence). CDR3 nucleotides: TGTGCCAGCATCTTAGCCAAAAACATTCAGTACTTC. Protein sequence: CASILAKNIQYF.

There are a few counts of this clonotype. The gene calls are TRBV4-1 and TRBJ2-1; maybe TRBD2 (7 bases). There are 15 residues in the CDR3. CDR1 and CDR2 from the germline V gene are MGHRA and YSYEKL. The V gene lost 6 bases and the J gene lost 4 bases, with 16 bases spanning the gap. Written as DNA, the CDR3 is TGCGCCAGCAGAGTAGGGGGAGGGGCTTACAATGAGCAGTTCTTC. This encodes CASRVGGGAYNEQFF.

This clonotype was picked up a small number of times. The chain carries TRBV12-3 or TRBV12-4 and TRBJ2-5, with no clear D. CDR3 size: 15 residues. The V and J ends lost 6 bases and 4 bases respectively, with 18 bases between them. The CDR3 bases are TGTGCCAGCAGCACGCTCATTAACAGATTAGAGACCCAGTACTTC. Its protein product is CASSTLINRLETQYF.

This clonotype was seen a handful of times. This chain uses TRBV21-1 with TRBJ2-2; the listed D gene, TRBD2, was not tested against the DNA. TRBV21-1 is listed as a pseudogene. This CDR3 is 13 amino acids long. The CDR3 bases are TGTGCCATCCTCCACGAGGTCACCGGGGAGCTGTTTTTT. Protein: CAILHEVTGELFF.